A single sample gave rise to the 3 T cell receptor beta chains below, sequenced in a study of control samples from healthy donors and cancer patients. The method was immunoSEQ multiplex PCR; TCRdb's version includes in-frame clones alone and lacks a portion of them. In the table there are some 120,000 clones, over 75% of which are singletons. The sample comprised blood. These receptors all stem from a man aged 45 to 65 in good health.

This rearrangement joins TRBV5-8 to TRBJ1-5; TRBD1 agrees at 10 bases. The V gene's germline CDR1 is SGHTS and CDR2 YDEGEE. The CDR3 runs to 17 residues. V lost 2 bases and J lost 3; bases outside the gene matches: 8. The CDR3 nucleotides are TGTGCCAGCAGCTTTTTTACCGGGACAGGGGTCAATCAGCCCCAGCATTTT. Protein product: CASSFFTGTGVNQPQHF.

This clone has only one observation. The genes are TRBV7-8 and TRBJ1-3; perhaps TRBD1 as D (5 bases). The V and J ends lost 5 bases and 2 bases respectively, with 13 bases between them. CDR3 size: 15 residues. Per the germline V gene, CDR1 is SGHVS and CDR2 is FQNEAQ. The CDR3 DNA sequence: TGTGCCAGCAGCCCGACGGACACGACTGGAAACACCATATATTTT. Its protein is CASSPTDTTGNTIYF.

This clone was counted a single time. As DNA, the CDR3 is TGTGCCTGGGGACTAGGGACAGATACGCAGTATTTT. It yields the protein CAWGLGTDTQYF. The chain employs TRBV30 and TRBJ2-3; 7 bases are shared with TRBD2. Germline values: CDR1 GTSNPN, CDR2 SVGIG (reference sequence). V gave up 5 bases and J gave up 3 bases; unmatched junction bases: 2. This CDR3 region has 12 residues.